These T cell receptor beta chains were read from a single sample in a study of T cell responses to AZD1222 COVID-19 vaccine. Sequenced by immunoSEQ multiplex PCR; TCRdb stores in-frame clones only, minus some. This table holds over 100,000 clones, around 86% found once. The sample here was peripheral blood, taken on day 0 of AZD1222 vaccination. These receptors all stem from an adult in good health. Each CDR3 is given with its conserved first and last residue. D genes are given only for firm matches. Size tells how often a clone was seen (once, few, many) or the class of an expanded clone, and some rows leave it out.

j_call d_call v_call clone_size cdr3_nt cdr3_aa
TRBJ2-7 . TRBV13 . TGTGCCAGCAGCGAGGGGAGTCGGGTCTACGAGCAGTACTTC CASSEGSRVYEQYF
TRBJ1-1 TRBD1 TRBV18 . TGTGCCAGCTCACCTTTGGACGTGGACAGGGCGAGGTTT CASSPLDVDRARF
TRBJ2-1 . TRBV6-1 . TGTGCCAGCAGTGAGGTTAGCCGCCCCGGGCAGTTCTTC CASSEVSRPGQFF
TRBJ1-1 . TRBV18 . TGTGCCAGCTCACCCCCCTCCACAGCCACTGAAGCTTTCTTT CASSPPSTATEAFF
TRBJ2-1 TRBD2 TRBV5-6 few TGTGCCAGCAGTCGACCTAGCGGGGTTTCCTACAATGAGCAGTTCTTC CASSRPSGVSYNEQFF
TRBJ2-2 . TRBV6-4 few TGTGCCAGCAGTGACGGGGACACCGGGGAGCTGTTTTTT CASSDGDTGELFF
TRBJ2-7 TRBD2 TRBV6-4 . TGTGCCAGCAGTGACGAGCAGGGACTACAAACCTACGAGCAGTACTTC CASSDEQGLQTYEQYF
TRBJ1-1 . TRBV5-5 . TGTGCCAGCAGCTCCGGTGGGGGCTTGGCTTTCTTT CASSSGGGLAFF
TRBJ1-2 TRBD1 TRBV7-9 many TGTGCCAGCAGCTTAGTAGACAGGGGGGATGGCTACACCTTC CASSLVDRGDGYTF
TRBJ1-6 . TRBV7-2 . TGTGCCAGCAGCTTAGCCAGAAATTCACCCCTCCACTTT CASSLARNSPLHF
TRBJ1-5 . TRBV3-1/TRBV3-2 . TGTGCCAGCAGCCCTAATTACAAGCATCAGCCCCAGCATTTT CASSPNYKHQPQHF
TRBJ2-3 TRBD1 TRBV2 . TGTGCCAGCAGTGGCCGGGACAGAGTTACAGATACGCAGTATTTT CASSGRDRVTDTQYF
TRBJ1-2 . TRBV6-6 . TGTGCCAGCAGTTGGTTAGGGGAGGGCTACACCTTC CASSWLGEGYTF
TRBJ1-5 . TRBV15 . TGTGCCACCAGCAGGAGCCCAAGGCGACCCCACACCAGACAACAGCCCCAGCATTTT CATSRSPRRPHTRQQPQHF
TRBJ1-1 . TRBV27 . TGTGCCAGCAGGGGGGCAAACACTGAAGCTTTCTTT CASRGANTEAFF
TRBJ1-5 . TRBV19 . TGTGCCAGTAGTCCGTTCCAGGGTTGGGATCAGCCCCAGCATTTT CASSPFQGWDQPQHF
TRBJ2-2 . TRBV5-1 . TGCGCCAGCAGCTTGGGAGGGGCAGGGAAGAACACCGGGGAGCTGTTTTTT CASSLGGAGKNTGELFF
TRBJ1-2 . TRBV7-9 . TGTGCCAGCAGCTTAGATAGGGCAGACTATGGCTACACCTTC CASSLDRADYGYTF
TRBJ2-1 . TRBV11-2 . TGTGCCAGCAGCTTAAACAACTACAATGAGCAGTTCTTC CASSLNNYNEQFF
TRBJ1-1 TRBD1 TRBV2 . TGTGCCAGCACGGGACAGGGGATGACTGAAGCTTTCTTT CASTGQGMTEAFF
TRBJ1-4 . TRBV12-3/TRBV12-4 . TGTGCCAGCAGAGCGTCGAATGAAAAACTGTTTTTT CASRASNEKLFF
TRBJ2-3 . TRBV7-2 . TGTGCCAGCAGTCTCCCGTTAGGGGGCACAGATACGCAGTATTTT CASSLPLGGTDTQYF
TRBJ1-2 . TRBV2 . TGTGCCAGCCCTGGGACTGATGGTCAGGGCTATGGCTACACCTTC CASPGTDGQGYGYTF
TRBJ1-3 . TRBV3-1/TRBV3-2 . TGTGCCAGCAGCTCGGGAATAGGACGGTTCTCTGGAAACACCATATATTTT CASSSGIGRFSGNTIYF
TRBJ1-3 TRBD1 TRBV7-2 . TGTGCCAGCAGCTATCTACAGGGGGCCTCTGGAAACACCATATATTTT CASSYLQGASGNTIYF
TRBJ1-2 TRBD1 TRBV2 . TGTGCCAGCAGCAAACAGGGGGACTATGGCTACACCTTC CASSKQGDYGYTF
TRBJ1-4 . TRBV2 once TGTGCCAGCCGGATCTCTGGAATCAGACATGAAAAACTGTTTTTT CASRISGIRHEKLFF
TRBJ1-4 TRBD1 TRBV2 . TGTGCCAGCAAAGGGGACAGGAGCTATGAAAAACTGTTTTTT CASKGDRSYEKLFF
TRBJ2-7 TRBD2 TRBV25-1 . TGTGCCAGCAGTGAATTTAGCGGGCTGAGCTCCTACGAGCAGTACTTC CASSEFSGLSSYEQYF
TRBJ1-3 TRBD1 TRBV13 . TGTGCCAGCAGCTTTGGGACAGGAGGAAACACCATATATTTT CASSFGTGGNTIYF
TRBJ1-5 . TRBV27 . TGTGCCAGCAGTTTAAGGGTATTCGAGCCGCAGCGTTTT CASSLRVFEPQRF
TRBJ2-7 . TRBV20-1 . TGCAGTGCTAGTTGGTCGTCAGGGAATAGGCCCTACGAGCAGTACTTC CSASWSSGNRPYEQYF
TRBJ1-2 . TRBV3-1/TRBV3-2 . TGTGCCAGCAGCCAAGCCGACATCTATGGCTACACCTTC CASSQADIYGYTF
TRBJ2-5 . TRBV6-5 . TGTGCCAGCCACCTCGAGGGTGAGACCCAGTACTTC CASHLEGETQYF
TRBJ1-2 . TRBV19 . TGTGCCAGTAGTCGGGGGACCAATGGCTACACCTTC CASSRGTNGYTF
TRBJ1-5 TRBD1 TRBV19 . TGTGCCAGTGGAAATACAGGGGATCAGCCCCAGCATTTT CASGNTGDQPQHF
TRBJ1-1 . TRBV6-5 . TGTGCCAGCAGCAACGGACCGAACACTGAAGCTTTCTTT CASSNGPNTEAFF
TRBJ1-2 . TRBV30 . TGTGCCTGGGGAGGGCACCTTCTCTATGGCTACACCTTC CAWGGHLLYGYTF
TRBJ1-5 . TRBV6-5 . TGTGCCAGCAGCGGCAGTTATAGCAATCAGCCCCAGCATTTT CASSGSYSNQPQHF
TRBJ1-1 . TRBV6-2/TRBV6-3 once TGTGCCAGCAGCCTAGACCGTCTCAGCCTATACACTGAAGCTTTCTTT CASSLDRLSLYTEAFF
TRBJ2-5 TRBD2 TRBV5-1 . TGCGCCAGCAGCACGGGGGGGGCTAGCGGCGTGGAGACCCAGTACTTC CASSTGGASGVETQYF
TRBJ2-7 . TRBV25-1 . TGTGCCAGCAGTGCAGGGACTGGCAGCTCCTACGAGCAGTACTTC CASSAGTGSSYEQYF
TRBJ2-7 TRBD1 TRBV27 . TGTGCCAGCAGTAAGCCCGGGACAGTTTCCTACGAGCAGTACTTC CASSKPGTVSYEQYF
TRBJ1-5 . TRBV6-1 . TGTGCCAGCAGTGAACTTACGGCAGGGCCCCAGCCCCAGCATTTT CASSELTAGPQPQHF
TRBJ1-6 . TRBV4-1 . TGCGCCAGCAGCCAAGAGAACCGTGGGGGATTCACCCTCCACTTT CASSQENRGGFTLHF
TRBJ1-1 TRBD1 TRBV6-4 . TGTGCCAGCAGAACGGACAGGGTTGCCACTGAAGCTTTCTTT CASRTDRVATEAFF
TRBJ1-4 . TRBV4-2 . TGTGCCAGCCAATCATCTAACCTACGGCTGTTTTTT CASQSSNLRLFF
TRBJ1-6 . TRBV11-2 . TGTGCCAGCAGCTCCTCCAGGCTCCTCCACTTT CASSSSRLLHF
TRBJ1-5 . TRBV27 . TGTGCCAGCAGTTCCGACAGGTTGGGCAATCAGCCCCAGCATTTT CASSSDRLGNQPQHF
TRBJ1-2 TRBD1 TRBV10-3 . TGTGCCATCAGTGGGACAGGGGTCGGCTATGGCTACACCTTC CAISGTGVGYGYTF
TRBJ1-2 . TRBV9 . TGTGCCAGCAGCGTAGAGAGCCCTAACTATGGCTACACCTTC CASSVESPNYGYTF
TRBJ1-6 . TRBV30 . TGTGCCTGGAGCGGGAATTCACCCCTCCACTTT CAWSGNSPLHF
TRBJ1-2 TRBD1 TRBV13 . TGTGCCAGCAGCTTCGGGACAGGGGGCGACGGCTACACCTTC CASSFGTGGDGYTF
TRBJ1-5 . TRBV27 . TGTGCCAGCAGTTTACGGGGGAATCAGCCCCAGCATTTT CASSLRGNQPQHF
TRBJ1-1 . TRBV7-6 once TGTGCCAGCAGCTTAGGAAGGGGTCAGGACACTGAAGCTTTCTTT CASSLGRGQDTEAFF
TRBJ1-1 . TRBV6-5 . TGTGCCAGTCGGGAGGGGCCCCTGAACACTGAAGCTTTCTTT CASREGPLNTEAFF
TRBJ2-2 . TRBV6-5 . TGTGCCAGCTACGACGGCCGGGCGAACACCGGGGAGCTGTTTTTT CASYDGRANTGELFF
TRBJ1-5 . TRBV5-1 . TGCGCCAGCAGCTTAGGGCAGGGGAAGCCCCAGCATTTT CASSLGQGKPQHF
TRBJ1-2 . TRBV7-9 once TGTGCCAGCAGCTTAGGGGATCTTTTCAATGGCTACACCTTC CASSLGDLFNGYTF
TRBJ1-2 TRBD1 TRBV25-1 . TGTGCCACCTCGGGACAGGGGGAAGGGTATGGCTACACCTTC CATSGQGEGYGYTF